The sequence of this T cell receptor (beta chain) was determined in a study of T cell repertoires in cytomegalovirus infection. TCRdb reanalysed the reads using MiXCR and keeps one entry per CDR3 protein. The sample records 140,000 to 150,000 distinct CDR3 sequences, around 32% being singletons. This clonotype was seen only a few times. Its antigen is as yet unknown. Sequenced here: CD8+ T cells from cultured PBMCs, sampled from culture after CMV antigen stimulation. This sequence was found in a human donor in good health (CMV status not recorded). Some clones in this sample may be carry-over from other donors' samples.

The DNA for the CDR3 is TGTGCCAGCAGCTTTGTTTCCGGGAACACCGGGGAGCTGTTTTTT. Residues: CASSFVSGNTGELFF. The chain couples TRBV7-6 to TRBJ2-2; unclear D gene. Germline V gene lookup returns CDR1 SGHVS and CDR2 FNYEAQ. Trimming pared 3 bases from V and 1 base from J, leaving 9 bases between. CDR3 length: 15 amino acids.